This TCR beta chain was profiled in a study of neurological immune-mediated disorders (dated by TCRdb to between 2018 and 2021). Broadly, across the study: Of the approximately 34 multiple sclerosis patients, about 30 had relapsing-remitting MS and 3 had secondary progressive MS. The study compared peripheral blood TCR-beta repertoires of HTLV-I-associated myelopathy (HAM/TSP) patients, multiple sclerosis patients and healthy controls using UMI-based sequencing. Alongside PBMC samples, the set of about 100 TCR-beta libraries contained longitudinal samples, technical triplicates, and paired CD4+ and CD8+ T-cell subsets that had been sorted. Longitudinal HAM/TSP and healthy donors had 3 time-points each (about 3-45 month intervals). Of the approximately 70 subjects in the cohort, some 14 were HAM/TSP patients, some 35 were multiple sclerosis patients, and some 20 were healthy controls. General conclusions and limits of the study: No identical CDR3 amino acid sequences were shared among expanded clones across subjects, suggesting private TCR-beta repertoires in all groups. The MS cluster showed no association with clinical or MRI features, and the authors stated that larger cohorts are needed. Phylogenetic analysis grouped repertoires from 18 of 34 MS patients into a cluster of related CDR3 sequences, suggesting a possible repertoire-level signature. The highest TCR clonal expansion was observed in HAM/TSP patients, whereas the lowest was observed in MS patients, even when compared with healthy controls.

The germline V end is reduced by 6 bases and the J end by 4 bases; junction bases left unmatched: 10. The CDR3 sequence holds 14 residues, the cysteine and phenylalanine included. The DNA shown is the 42-base CDR3, in frame from base 1. CDR1 and CDR2 (DFQATT, SNEGSKA) derive from the germline V gene (reference sequence). The sample's time point label, decoded: longitudinal time-point 1 (baseline). For unsorted PBMC libraries, 2 million PBMCs were used after storage in RNAlater at -80 degrees C until RNA extraction. The multiple sclerosis patients were enrolled in a US clinical protocol that evaluated disease progression with magnetic resonance imaging. Peripheral blood was subjected to Ficoll-Hypaque density gradient centrifugation to isolate PBMCs, which were then cryopreserved in liquid nitrogen. This clonotype was detected ten times or more. This clone's antigen is unknown. The input lacks base qualities; no much larger clone sits a single base away.

cDNA was synthesized by template-switch 5'RACE using a primer carrying a 10-nucleotide random unique molecular identifier by which each TCR transcript was tagged. Each sequencing run produced over 160 million TCR-beta sequences covering 15-18 subjects. The RNeasy kit was used for extraction of total RNA. TCR-beta VDJ regions were amplified with primers for the TCR constant region and the 5'RACE anchor, using the KAPA Real-time Library Amplification kit. A first PCR added sample indexes and Illumina adaptors, and a second PCR then raised library yield. After purification with Ampure beads, the TCR product of roughly 650 bp was size-selected on a 2% E-gel SizeSelection system. Before pooling, library quality was checked on a Bioanalyzer, concentration was measured with Qubit, and libraries were quantified with the Kapa Library Quantification kit. An Illumina HiSeq 2500 sequenced the libraries paired-end 2 x 150 bp. To increase sequence diversity, about 23-32% phiX was spiked into each library pool. The study's processing was this. Quality-filtered reads were processed with the UMI-based MiGEC pipeline, which removed over 75% of raw TCR sequences during error correction. IMGT germline references were used for aligning VDJ genes, and each clonotype was defined as a unique CDR3 amino acid sequence together with its V-J genes. Clonal expansion, Shannon diversity and CDR3 relatedness were evaluated with VDJtools (CalcPairwiseDistances, ClusterSamples), while phylogenetic trees were built in CLCbio workbench. Clones with at least 8 unique UMIs were defined as expanded, with this threshold being based on coefficient-of-variation modelling across technical triplicates. Through fastp at Q25 and MiXCR, TCRdb rebuilt clones from the public reads, retaining in-frame beta chains. When rows share a CDR3 protein, they turn into one entry using the most common DNA and genes. TCRdb, not the authors, supplied the V and J calls. The sample records about 40,000 distinct CDR3 sequences, more than 3% of which are singletons. The biggest ten clones account for around 8% of the sample.

Sample: PBMCs. Recombination linked TRBV20-1 to TRBJ1-2; 8 bases in the middle match TRBD1. This receptor was taken from a woman aged 55-69 years with multiple sclerosis. The nucleotide sequence reads as follows: TGCAGTGCCCTACTATCGGGACAGGTCTATGGCTACACCTTC. Translated, it gives CSALLSGQVYGYTF.